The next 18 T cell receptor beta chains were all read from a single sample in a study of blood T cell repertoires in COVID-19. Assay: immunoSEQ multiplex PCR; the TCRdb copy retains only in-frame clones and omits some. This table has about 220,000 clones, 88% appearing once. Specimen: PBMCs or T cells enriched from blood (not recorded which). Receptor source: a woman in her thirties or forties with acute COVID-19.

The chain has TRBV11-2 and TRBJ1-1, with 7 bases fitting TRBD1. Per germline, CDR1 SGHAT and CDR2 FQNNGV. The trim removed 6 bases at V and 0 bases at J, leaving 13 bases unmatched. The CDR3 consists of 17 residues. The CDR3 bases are TGTGCCAGCAGGCAGACAATCGGGACAGCCATGAACACTGAAGCTTTCTTT. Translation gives CASRQTIGTAMNTEAFF.

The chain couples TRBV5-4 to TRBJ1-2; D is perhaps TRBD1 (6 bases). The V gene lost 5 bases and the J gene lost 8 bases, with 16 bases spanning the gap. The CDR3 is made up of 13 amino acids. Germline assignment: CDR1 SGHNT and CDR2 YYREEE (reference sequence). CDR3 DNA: TGTGCCAGCAGTCAGCCGACAGGCAGCGGCTACACCTTC. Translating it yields CASSQPTGSGYTF.

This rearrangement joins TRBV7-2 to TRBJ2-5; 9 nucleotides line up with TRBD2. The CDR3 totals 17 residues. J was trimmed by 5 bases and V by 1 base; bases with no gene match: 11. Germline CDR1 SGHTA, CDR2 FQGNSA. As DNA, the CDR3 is TGTGCCAGCAGCTTAGGACCTGGCGGGAGGGCCACGGAGACCCAGTACTTC. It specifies CASSLGPGGRATETQYF.

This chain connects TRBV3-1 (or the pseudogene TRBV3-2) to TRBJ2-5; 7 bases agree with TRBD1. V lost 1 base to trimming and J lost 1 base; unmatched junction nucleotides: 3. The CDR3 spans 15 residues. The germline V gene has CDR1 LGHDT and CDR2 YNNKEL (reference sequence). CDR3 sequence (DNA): TGTGCCAGCAGCCAAGTGGGGACAGTCCAAGAGACCCAGTACTTC. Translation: CASSQVGTVQETQYF.

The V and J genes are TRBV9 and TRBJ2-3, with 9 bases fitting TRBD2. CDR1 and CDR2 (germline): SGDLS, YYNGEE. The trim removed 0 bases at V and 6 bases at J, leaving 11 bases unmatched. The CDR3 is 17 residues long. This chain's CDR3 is CASSVAGSGGSYDTQYF. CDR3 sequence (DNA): TGTGCCAGCAGCGTAGCGGGAAGCGGGGGGTCCTACGATACGCAGTATTTT.

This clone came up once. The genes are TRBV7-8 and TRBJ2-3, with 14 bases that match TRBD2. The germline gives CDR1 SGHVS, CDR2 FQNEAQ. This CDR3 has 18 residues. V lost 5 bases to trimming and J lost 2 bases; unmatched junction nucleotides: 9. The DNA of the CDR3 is TGTGCCAGCAGCCTCCGGACTAGCGGGGGGTCTGCCACAGATACGCAGTATTTT. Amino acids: CASSLRTSGGSATDTQYF.

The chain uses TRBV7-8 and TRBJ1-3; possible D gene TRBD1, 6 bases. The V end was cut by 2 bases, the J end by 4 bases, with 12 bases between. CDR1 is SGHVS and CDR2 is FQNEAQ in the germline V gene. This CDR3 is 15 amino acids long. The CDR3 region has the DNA TGTGCCAGCAGCTTAATGCGGGGGCGAGGAAACACCATATATTTT. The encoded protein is CASSLMRGRGNTIYF.

This CDR3 is CATQGAWNQPQHF. The CDR3 DNA follows: TGTGCCACTCAGGGGGCATGGAATCAGCCCCAGCATTTT. The V and J genes are TRBV24-1 and TRBJ1-5; 8 bases line up with TRBD1. Germline V gene sequence: CDR1 KGHDR, CDR2 SFDVKD. The CDR3 contains 13 residues. The junction had 5 bases not matched to a gene; V was cut back by 10 bases and J by 4 bases.

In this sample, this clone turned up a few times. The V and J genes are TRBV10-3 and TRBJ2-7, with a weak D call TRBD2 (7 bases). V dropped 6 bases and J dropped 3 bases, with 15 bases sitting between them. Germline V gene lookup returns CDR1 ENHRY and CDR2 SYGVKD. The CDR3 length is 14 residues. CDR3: CAIRGGGPHYEQYF. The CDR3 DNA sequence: TGTGCCATCAGGGGCGGGGGCCCCCACTACGAGCAGTACTTC.

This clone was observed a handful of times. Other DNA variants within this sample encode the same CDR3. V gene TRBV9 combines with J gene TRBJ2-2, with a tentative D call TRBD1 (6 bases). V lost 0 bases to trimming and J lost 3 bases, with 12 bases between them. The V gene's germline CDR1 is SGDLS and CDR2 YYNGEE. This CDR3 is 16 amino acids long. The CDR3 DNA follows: TGTGCCAGCAGCGTAGTGATAGGGGGATACACCGGGGAGCTGTTTTTT. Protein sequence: CASSVVIGGYTGELFF.

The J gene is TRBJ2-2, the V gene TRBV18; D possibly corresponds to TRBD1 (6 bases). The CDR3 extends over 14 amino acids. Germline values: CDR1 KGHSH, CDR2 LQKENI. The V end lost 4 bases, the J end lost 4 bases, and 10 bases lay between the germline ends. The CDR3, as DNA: TGTGCCAGCTCACTCGGACAGAGCACCGGGGAGCTGTTTTTT. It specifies CASSLGQSTGELFF.

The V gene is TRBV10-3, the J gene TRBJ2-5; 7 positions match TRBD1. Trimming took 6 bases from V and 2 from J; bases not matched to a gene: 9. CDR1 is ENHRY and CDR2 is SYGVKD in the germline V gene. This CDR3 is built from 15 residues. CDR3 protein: CAISNTRDRQETQYF. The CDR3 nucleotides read TGTGCCATCAGCAACACCCGGGACAGACAAGAGACCCAGTACTTC.

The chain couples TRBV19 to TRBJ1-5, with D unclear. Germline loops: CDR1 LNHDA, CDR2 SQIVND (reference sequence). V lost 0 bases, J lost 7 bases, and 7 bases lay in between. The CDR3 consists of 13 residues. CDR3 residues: CASSIERVQPQHF. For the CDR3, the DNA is TGTGCCAGTAGTATAGAGAGGGTCCAGCCCCAGCATTTT.

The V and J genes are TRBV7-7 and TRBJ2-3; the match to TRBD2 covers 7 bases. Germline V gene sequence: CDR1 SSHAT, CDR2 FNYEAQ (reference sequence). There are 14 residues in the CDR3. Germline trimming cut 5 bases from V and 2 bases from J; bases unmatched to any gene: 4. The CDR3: CASSPGGLTDTQYF. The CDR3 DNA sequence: TGTGCCAGCAGCCCGGGGGGTCTCACAGATACGCAGTATTTT.

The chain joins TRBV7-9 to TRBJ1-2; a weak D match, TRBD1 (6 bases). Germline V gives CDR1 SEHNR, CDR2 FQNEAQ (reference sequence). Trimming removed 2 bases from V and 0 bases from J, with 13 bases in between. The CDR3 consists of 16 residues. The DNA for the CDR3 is TGTGCCAGCAGCTTATTTACCCACAGGGCTAACTATGGCTACACCTTC. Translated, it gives CASSLFTHRANYGYTF. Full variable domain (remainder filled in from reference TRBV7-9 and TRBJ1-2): DTGVSQNPRHKITKRGQNVTFRCDPISEHNRLYWYRQTLGQGPEFLTYFQNEAQLEKSRLLSDRFSAERPKGSFSTLEIQRTEQGDSAMYLCASSLFTHRANYGYTFGSGTRLTVV.

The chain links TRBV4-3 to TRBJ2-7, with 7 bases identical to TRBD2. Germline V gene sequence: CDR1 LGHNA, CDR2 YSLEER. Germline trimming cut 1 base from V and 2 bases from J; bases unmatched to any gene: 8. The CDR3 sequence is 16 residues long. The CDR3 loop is CASSQVSTSKAYEQYV. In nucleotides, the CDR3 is TGCGCCAGCAGCCAAGTGTCGACTAGCAAAGCCTACGAGCAGTACGTC.

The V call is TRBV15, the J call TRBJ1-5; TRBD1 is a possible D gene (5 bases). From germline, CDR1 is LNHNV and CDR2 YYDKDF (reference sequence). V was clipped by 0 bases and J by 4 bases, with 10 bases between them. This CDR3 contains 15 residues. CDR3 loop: CATSRDPRGNQPQHF. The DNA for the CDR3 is TGTGCCACCAGCAGAGATCCTAGGGGTAATCAGCCCCAGCATTTT.

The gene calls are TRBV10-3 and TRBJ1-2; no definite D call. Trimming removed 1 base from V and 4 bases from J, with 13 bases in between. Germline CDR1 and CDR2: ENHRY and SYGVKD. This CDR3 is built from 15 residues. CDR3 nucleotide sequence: TGTGCCATCAGTGAGTTTCCGGGAAGCGGCTATGGCTACACCTTC. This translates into CAISEFPGSGYGYTF.